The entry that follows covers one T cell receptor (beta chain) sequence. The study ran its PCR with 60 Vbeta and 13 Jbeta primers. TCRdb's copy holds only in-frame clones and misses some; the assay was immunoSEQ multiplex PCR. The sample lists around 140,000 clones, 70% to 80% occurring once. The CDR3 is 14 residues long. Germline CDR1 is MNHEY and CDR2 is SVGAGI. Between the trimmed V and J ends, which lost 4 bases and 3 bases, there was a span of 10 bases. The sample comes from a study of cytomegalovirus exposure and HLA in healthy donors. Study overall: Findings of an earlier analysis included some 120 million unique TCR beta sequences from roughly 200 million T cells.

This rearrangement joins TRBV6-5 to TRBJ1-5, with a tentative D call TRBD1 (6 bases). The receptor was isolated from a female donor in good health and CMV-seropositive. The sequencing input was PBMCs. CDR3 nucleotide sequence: TGTGCCAGCAGTTCATCAGGGGTCAATCAGCCCCAGCATTTT. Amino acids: CASSSSGVNQPQHF.